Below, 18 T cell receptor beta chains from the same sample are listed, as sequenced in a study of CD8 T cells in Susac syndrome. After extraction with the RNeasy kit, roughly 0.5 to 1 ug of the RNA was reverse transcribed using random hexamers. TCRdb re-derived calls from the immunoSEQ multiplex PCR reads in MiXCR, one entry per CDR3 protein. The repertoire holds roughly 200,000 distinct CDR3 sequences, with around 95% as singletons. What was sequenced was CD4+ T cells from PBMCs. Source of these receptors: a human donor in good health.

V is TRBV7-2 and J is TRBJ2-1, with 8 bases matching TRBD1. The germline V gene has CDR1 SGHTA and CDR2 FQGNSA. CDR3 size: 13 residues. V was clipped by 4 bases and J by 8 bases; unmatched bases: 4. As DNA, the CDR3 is TGTGCCAGCAGCTCGGACAGGGCTTATGAGCAGTTCTTC. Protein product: CASSSDRAYEQFF.

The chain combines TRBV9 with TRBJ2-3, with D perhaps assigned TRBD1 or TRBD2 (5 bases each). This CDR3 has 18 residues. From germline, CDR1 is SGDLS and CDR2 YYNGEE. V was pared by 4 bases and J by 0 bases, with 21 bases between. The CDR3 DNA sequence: TGTGCCAGCAGCCTGGGTATTGCTGGGGACGCTAGCACAGATACGCAGTATTTT. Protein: CASSLGIAGDASTDTQYF. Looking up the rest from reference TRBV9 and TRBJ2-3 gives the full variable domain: DSGVTQTPKHLITATGQRVTLRCSPRSGDLSVYWYQQSLDQGLQFLIQYYNGEERAKGNILERFSAQQFPDLHSELNLSSLELGDSALYFCASSLGIAGDASTDTQYFGPGTRLTVL.

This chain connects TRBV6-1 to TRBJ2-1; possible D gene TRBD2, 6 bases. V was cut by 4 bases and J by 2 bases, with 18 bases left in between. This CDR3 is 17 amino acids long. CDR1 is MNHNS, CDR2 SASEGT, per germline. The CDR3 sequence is CASSGRGGQRAYNEQFF. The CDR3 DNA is TGTGCCAGCAGTGGGCGCGGAGGGCAAAGGGCCTACAATGAGCAGTTCTTC.

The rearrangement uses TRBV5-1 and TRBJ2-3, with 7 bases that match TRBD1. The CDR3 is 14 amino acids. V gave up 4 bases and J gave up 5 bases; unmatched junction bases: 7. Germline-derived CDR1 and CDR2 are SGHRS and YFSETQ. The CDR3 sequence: CASSLQGNEDTQYF. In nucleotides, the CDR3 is TGCGCCAGCAGCCTACAGGGGAACGAAGATACGCAGTATTTT. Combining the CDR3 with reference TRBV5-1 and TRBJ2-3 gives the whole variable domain KAGVTQTPRYLIKTRGQQVTLSCSPISGHRSVSWYQQTPGQGLQFLFEYFSETQRNKGNFPGRFSGRQFSNSRSEMNVSTLELGDSALYLCASSLQGNEDTQYFGPGTRLTVL.

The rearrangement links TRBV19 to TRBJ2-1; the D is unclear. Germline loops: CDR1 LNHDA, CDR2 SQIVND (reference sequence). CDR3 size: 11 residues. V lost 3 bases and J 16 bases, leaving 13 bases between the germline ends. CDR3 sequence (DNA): TGTGCCAGTAGTATCGACGGTGGAACATTCTTC. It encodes CASSIDGGTFF.

CDR3 sequence (DNA): TGTGCTAGTGGCCCGGGATGGCAGCCCCAGCATTTT. Translated: CASGPGWQPQHF. The chain links TRBV12-5 to TRBJ1-5; D remains ambiguous. The CDR3 consists of 12 residues. Per the germline V gene, CDR1 is LGHNT and CDR2 is FRNRAP. The V end was cut by 6 bases, the J end by 7 bases, with 10 bases between.

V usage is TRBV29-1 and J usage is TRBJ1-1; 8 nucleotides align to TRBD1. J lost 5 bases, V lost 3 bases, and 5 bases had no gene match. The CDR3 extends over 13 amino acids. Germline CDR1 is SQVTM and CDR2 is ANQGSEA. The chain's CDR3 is CSVDRQGSTEAFF. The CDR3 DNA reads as TGCAGCGTTGACCGACAGGGGTCTACTGAAGCTTTCTTT.

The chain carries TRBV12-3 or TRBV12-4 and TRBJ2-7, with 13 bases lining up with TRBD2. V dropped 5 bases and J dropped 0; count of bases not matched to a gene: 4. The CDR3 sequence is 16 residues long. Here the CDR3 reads CASSHGLAGDSYEQYV. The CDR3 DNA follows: TGTGCCAGCAGTCATGGACTAGCGGGGGACTCCTACGAGCAGTACGTC.

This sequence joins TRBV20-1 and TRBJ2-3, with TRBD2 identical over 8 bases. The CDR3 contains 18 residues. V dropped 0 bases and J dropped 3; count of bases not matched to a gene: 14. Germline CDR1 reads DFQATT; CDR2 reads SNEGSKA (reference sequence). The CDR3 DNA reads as TGCAGTGCTAGAGATGGCGGGACTAGGCACCTAAGTACAGATACGCAGTATTTT. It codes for CSARDGGTRHLSTDTQYF.

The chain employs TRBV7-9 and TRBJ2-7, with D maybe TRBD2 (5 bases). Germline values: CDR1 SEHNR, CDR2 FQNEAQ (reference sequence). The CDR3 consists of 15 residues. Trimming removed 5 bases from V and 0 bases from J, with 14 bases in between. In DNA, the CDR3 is TGTGCCAGCAGCCCGGACGGGATTAGCTCCTACGAGCAGTACGTC. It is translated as CASSPDGISSYEQYV.

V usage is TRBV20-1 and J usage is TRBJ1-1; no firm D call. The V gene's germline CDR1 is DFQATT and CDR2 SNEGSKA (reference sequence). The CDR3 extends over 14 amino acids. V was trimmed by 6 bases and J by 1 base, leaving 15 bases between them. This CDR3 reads CSAVQWRGNTEAFF. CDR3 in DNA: TGCAGTGCCGTCCAATGGCGGGGGAACACTGAAGCTTTCTTT.

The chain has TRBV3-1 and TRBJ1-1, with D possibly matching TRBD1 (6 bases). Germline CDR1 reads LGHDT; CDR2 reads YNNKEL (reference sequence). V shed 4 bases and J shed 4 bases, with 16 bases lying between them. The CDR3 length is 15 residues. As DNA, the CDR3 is TGTGCCAGCAGCCCGCGGGGGGAGGGGGGCACTGAAGCTTTCTTT. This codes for CASSPRGEGGTEAFF.

The CDR3 nucleotides read TGTGCCAGCAGTCCAATAGTGAGCTCCTACGAGCAGTACGTC. Protein sequence: CASSPIVSSYEQYV. The chain links TRBV27 to TRBJ2-7, with D uncertain. CDR1 is MNHEY and CDR2 is SMNVEV in the germline V gene (reference sequence). Trimming took 5 bases from V and 0 from J, leaving 11 bases between them. CDR3 size: 14 residues.

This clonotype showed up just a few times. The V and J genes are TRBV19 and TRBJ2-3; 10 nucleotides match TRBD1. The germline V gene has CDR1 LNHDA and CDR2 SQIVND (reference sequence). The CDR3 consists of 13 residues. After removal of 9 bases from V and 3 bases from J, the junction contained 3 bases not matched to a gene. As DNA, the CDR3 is TGTGCCAGCCGGGACAGGGGAACAGATACGCAGTATTTT. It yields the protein CASRDRGTDTQYF.

CDR3 nucleotides: TGCGCCAGCAGCTTGGCGGGGGGACAACTTAATGAGCAGTTCTTC. Amino acids: CASSLAGGQLNEQFF. The chain couples TRBV5-1 to TRBJ2-1, with D tentatively TRBD2 (7 bases). The germline V gene has CDR1 SGHRS and CDR2 YFSETQ. V lost 0 bases to trimming and J lost 7 bases, with 14 bases between them. This CDR3 comprises 15 residues.

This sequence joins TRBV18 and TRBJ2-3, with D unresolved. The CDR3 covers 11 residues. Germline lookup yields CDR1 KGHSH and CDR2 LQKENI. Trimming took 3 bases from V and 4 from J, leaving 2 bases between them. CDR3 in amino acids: CASSPPDTQYF. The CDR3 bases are TGTGCCAGCTCACCCCCAGATACGCAGTATTTT.

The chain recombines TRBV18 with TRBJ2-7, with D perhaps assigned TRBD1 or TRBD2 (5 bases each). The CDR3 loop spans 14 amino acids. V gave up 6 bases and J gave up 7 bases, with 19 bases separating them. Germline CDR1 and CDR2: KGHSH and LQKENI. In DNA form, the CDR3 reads TGTGCCAGCTCTCGCGAATACCGGGGCTTAGAGCAGTACGTC. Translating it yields CASSREYRGLEQYV.

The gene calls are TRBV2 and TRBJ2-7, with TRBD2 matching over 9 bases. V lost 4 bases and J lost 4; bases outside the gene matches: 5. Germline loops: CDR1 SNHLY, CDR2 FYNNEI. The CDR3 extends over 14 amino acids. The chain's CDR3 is CASSGGGGEYEQYF. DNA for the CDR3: TGTGCCAGCAGTGGCGGGGGGGGAGAGTACGAGCAGTACTTC.